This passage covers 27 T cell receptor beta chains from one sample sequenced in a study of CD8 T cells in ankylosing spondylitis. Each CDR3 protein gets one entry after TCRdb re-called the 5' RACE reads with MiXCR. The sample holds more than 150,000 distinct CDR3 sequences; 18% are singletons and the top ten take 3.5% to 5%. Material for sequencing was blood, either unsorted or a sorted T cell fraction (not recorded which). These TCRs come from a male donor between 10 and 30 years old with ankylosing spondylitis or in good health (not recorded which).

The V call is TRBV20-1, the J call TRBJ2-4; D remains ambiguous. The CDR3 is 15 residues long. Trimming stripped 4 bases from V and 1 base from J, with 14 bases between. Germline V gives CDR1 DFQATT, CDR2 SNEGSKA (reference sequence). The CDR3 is CSATLMLEAKNIQYF. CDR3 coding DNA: TGCAGTGCTACCCTAATGCTAGAGGCCAAAAACATTCAGTACTTC.

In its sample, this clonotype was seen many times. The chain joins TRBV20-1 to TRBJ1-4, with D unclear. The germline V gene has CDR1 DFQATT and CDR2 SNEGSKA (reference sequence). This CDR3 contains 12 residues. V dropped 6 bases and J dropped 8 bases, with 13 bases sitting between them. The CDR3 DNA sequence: TGCAGTGCGCGACATATCCGCGAAAAACTGTTTTTT. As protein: CSARHIREKLFF.

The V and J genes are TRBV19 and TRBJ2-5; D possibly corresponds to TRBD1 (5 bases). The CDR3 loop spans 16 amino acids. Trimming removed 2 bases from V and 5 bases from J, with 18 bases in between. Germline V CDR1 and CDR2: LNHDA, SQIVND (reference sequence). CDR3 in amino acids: CASSIQGKVRMETQYF. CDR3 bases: TGTGCCAGTAGTATACAGGGAAAAGTACGAATGGAGACCCAGTACTTC.

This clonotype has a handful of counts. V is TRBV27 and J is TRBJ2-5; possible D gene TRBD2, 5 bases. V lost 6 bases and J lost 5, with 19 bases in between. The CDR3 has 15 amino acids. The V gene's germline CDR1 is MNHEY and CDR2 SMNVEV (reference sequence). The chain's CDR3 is CASSTGPEVLETQYF. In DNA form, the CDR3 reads TGTGCCAGCAGCACCGGGCCGGAGGTTCTGGAGACCCAGTACTTC.

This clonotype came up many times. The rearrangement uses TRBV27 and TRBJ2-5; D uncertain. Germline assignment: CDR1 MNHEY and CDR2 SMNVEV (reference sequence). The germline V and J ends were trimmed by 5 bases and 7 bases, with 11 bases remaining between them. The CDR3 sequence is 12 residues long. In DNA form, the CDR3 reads TGTGCCAGCAGTCCCTCTATGGGGACCCAGTACTTC. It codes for CASSPSMGTQYF.

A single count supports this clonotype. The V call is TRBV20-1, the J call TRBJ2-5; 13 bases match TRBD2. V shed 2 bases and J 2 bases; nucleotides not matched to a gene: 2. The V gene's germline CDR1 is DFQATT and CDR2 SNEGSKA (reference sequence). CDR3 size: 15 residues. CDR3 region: CSARPGLAGQETQYF. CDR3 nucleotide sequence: TGCAGTGCTAGACCGGGACTAGCGGGACAAGAGACCCAGTACTTC.

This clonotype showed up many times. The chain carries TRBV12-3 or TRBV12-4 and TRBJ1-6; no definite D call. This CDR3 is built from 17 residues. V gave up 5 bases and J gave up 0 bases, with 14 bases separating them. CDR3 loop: CASSPGRTSSYNSPLHF. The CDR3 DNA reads TGTGCCAGCAGTCCCGGACGGACGAGCTCCTATAATTCACCCCTCCACTTT.

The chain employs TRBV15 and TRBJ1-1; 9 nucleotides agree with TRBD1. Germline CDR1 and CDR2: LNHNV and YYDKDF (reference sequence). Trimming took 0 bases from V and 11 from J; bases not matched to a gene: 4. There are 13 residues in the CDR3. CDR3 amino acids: CATSREGTGRAFF. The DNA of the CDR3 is TGTGCCACCAGCAGAGAGGGGACAGGGAGGGCTTTCTTT.

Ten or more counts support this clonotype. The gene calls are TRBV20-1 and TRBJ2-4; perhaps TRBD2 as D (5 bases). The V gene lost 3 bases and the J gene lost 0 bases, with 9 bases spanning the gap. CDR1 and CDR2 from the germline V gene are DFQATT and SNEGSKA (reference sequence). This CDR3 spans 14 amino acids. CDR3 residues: CSASSALAKNIQYF. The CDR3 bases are TGCAGTGCTAGTAGCGCGTTAGCCAAAAACATTCAGTACTTC.

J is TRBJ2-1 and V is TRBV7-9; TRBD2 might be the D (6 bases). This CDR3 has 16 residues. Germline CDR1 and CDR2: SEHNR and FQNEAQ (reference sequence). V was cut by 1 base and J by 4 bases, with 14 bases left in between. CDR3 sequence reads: CASSLGVGLIYNEQFF. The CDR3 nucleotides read TGTGCCAGCAGCTTAGGGGTAGGACTAATATACAATGAGCAGTTCTTC.

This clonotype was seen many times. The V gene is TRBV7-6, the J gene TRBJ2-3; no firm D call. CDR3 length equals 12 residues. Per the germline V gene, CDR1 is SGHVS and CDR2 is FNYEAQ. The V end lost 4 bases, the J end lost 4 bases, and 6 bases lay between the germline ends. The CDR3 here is CASSSRPDTQYF. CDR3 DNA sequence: TGTGCCAGCAGCTCTCGACCAGATACGCAGTATTTT.

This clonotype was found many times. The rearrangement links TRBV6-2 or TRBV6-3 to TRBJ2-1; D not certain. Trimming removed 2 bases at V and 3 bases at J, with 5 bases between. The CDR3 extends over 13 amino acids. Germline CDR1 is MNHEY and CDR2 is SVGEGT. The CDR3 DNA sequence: TGTGCCAGCAGTTACCGTAACTACAATGAGCAGTTCTTC. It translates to CASSYRNYNEQFF.

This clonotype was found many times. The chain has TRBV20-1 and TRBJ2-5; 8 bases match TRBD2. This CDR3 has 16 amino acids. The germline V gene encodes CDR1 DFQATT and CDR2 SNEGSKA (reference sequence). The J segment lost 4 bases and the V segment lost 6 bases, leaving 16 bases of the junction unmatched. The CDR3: CSASPVVSGIGETQYF. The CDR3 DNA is TGCAGTGCATCCCCGGTTGTTAGCGGGATTGGAGAGACCCAGTACTTC.

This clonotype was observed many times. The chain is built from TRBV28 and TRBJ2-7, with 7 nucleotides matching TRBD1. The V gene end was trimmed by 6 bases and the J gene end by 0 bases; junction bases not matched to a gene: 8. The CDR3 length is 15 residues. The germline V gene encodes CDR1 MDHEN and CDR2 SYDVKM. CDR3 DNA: TGTGCCAGCAGACCATCGACAGGGAGCTCCTACGAGCAGTACGTC. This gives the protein CASRPSTGSSYEQYV.

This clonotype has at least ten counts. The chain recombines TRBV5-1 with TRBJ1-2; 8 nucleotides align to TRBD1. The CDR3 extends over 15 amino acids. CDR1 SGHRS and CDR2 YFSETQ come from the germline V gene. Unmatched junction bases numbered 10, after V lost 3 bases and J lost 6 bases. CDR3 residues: CASSSTDRASDGYTF. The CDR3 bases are TGCGCCAGCAGCTCCACGGACAGGGCTTCGGATGGCTACACCTTC. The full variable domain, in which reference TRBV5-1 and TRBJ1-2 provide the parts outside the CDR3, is KAGVTQTPRYLIKTRGQQVTLSCSPISGHRSVSWYQQTPGQGLQFLFEYFSETQRNKGNFPGRFSGRQFSNSRSEMNVSTLELGDSALYLCASSSTDRASDGYTFGSGTRLTVV.

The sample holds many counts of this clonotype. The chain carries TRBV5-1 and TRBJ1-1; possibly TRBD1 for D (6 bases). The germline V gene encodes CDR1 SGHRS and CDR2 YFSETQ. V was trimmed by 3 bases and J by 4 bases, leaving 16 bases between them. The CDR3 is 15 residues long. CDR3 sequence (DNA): TGCGCCAGCAGCTCGATCACAGGGACCGTCACTGAAGCTTTCTTT. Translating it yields CASSSITGTVTEAFF.

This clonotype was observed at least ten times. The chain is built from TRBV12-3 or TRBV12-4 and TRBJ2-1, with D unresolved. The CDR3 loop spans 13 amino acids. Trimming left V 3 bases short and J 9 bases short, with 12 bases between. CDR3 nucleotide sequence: TGTGCCAGCAGTTTTGTGGCCGGCAGTGAGCAGTTCTTC. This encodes CASSFVAGSEQFF.

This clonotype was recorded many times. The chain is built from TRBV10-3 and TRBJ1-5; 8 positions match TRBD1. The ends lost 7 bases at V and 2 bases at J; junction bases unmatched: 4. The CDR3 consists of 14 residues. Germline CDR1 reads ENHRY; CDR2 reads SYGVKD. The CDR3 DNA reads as TGTGCCATCAAAGGACAGGGCGGCAATCAGCCCCAGCATTTT. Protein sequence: CAIKGQGGNQPQHF.

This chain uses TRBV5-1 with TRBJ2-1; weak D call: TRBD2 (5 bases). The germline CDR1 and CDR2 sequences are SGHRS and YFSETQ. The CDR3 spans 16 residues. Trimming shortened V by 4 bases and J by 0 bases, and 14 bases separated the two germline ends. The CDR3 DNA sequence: TGCGCCAGCAGCGGACTTGGGCGTCCCTCCTACAATGAGCAGTTCTTC. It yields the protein CASSGLGRPSYNEQFF.

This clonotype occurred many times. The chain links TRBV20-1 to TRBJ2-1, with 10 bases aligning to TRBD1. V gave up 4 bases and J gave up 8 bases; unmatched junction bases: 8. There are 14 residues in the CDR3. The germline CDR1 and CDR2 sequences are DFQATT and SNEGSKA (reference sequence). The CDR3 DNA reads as TGCAGTGCTACTCCGGGACAGGGGTTCCATGAGCAGTTCTTC. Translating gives CSATPGQGFHEQFF.

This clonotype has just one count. The CDR3 here is CASSYLFGTVTEAFF. In nucleotides, the CDR3 is TGTGCCAGCAGCTACCTATTTGGGACAGTGACTGAAGCTTTCTTT. The chain recombines TRBV7-6 with TRBJ1-1; 7 bases are shared with TRBD1. CDR1 and CDR2 from the germline V gene are SGHVS and FNYEAQ. The CDR3 contains 15 residues. The ends lost 4 bases at V and 5 bases at J; junction bases unmatched: 10. The variable domain in full, completed from reference TRBV7-6 and TRBJ1-1, reads GAGVSQSPRYKVTKRGQDVALRCDPISGHVSLYWYRQALGQGPEFLTYFNYEAQQDKSGLPNDRFSAERPEGSISTLTIQRTEQRDSAMYRCASSYLFGTVTEAFFGQGTRLTVV.

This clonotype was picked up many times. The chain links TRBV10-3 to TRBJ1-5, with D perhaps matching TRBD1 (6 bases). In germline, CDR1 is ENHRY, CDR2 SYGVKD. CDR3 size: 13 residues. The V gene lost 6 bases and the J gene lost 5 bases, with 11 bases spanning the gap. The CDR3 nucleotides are TGTGCCATCAGATTAAGGACAGATCAGCCCCAGCATTTT. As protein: CAIRLRTDQPQHF.

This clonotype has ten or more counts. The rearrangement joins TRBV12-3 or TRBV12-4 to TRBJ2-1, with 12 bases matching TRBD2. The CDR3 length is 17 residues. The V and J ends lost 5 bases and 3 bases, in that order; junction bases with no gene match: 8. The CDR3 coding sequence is TGTGCCAGCAGTCCCGCGGGACTAGCGGGCGTCTACAATGAGCAGTTCTTC. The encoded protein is CASSPAGLAGVYNEQFF.

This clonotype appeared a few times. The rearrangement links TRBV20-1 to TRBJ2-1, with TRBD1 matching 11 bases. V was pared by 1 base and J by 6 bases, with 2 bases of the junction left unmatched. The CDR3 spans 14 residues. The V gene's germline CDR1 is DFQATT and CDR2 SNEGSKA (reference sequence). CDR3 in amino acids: CSARVGTGGNEQFF. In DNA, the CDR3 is TGCAGTGCTAGAGTGGGGACAGGGGGCAATGAGCAGTTCTTC.

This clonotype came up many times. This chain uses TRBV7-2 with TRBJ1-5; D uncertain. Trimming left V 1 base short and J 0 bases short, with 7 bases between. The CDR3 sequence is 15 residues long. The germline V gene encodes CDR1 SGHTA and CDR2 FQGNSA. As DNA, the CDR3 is TGTGCCAGCAGCTTAGGACCCTATAGCAATCAGCCCCAGCATTTT. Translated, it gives CASSLGPYSNQPQHF.

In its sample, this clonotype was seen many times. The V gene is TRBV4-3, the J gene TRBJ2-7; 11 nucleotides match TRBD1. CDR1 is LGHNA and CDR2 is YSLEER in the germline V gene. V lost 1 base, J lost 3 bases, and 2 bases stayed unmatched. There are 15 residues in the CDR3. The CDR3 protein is CASSQVGTGGYEQYF. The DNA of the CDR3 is TGCGCCAGCAGCCAAGTTGGGACAGGGGGCTACGAGCAGTACTTC.

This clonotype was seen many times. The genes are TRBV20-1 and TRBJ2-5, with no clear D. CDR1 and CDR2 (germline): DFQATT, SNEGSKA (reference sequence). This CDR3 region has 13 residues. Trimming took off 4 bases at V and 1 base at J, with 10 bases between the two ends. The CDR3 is CSATRIVQETQYF. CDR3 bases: TGCAGTGCTACCAGGATCGTCCAAGAGACCCAGTACTTC.